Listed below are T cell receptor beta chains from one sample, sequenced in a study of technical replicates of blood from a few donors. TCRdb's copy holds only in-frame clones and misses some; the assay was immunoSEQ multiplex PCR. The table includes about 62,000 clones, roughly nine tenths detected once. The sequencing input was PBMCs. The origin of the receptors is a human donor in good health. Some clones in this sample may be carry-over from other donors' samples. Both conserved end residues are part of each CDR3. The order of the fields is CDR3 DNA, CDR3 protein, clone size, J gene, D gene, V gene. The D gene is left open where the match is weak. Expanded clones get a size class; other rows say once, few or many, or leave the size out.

TGTGCCAGCAGAACGGACAGGGTTAGCAATCAGCCCCAGCATTTT,CASRTDRVSNQPQHF,-,TRBJ1-5,TRBD1,TRBV2
TGCGCCAGCAGCTTGGCCCCGGGATTGAACACTGAAGCTTTCTTT,CASSLAPGLNTEAFF,-,TRBJ1-1,-,TRBV5-1
TGCAGCGTTTATGTGTCGGGAGGCTACAATGAGCAGTTCTTC,CSVYVSGGYNEQFF,-,TRBJ2-1,TRBD2,TRBV29-1
TGCGCCAGCAGCTGGGAGGGGCGGGAGGGACCGGAGGAGCAGTACTTC,CASSWEGREGPEEQYF,-,TRBJ2-7,TRBD2,TRBV5-1
TGCGCCAGCAGCCAAGTGGGGAGAGGATTGAACGAAAAACTGTTTTTT,CASSQVGRGLNEKLFF,-,TRBJ1-4,-,TRBV4-3
TGTGCCAGCAGCCAAGAGAGGGCAGCATCCGGGGGCTACACCTTC,CASSQERAASGGYTF,-,TRBJ1-2,-,TRBV4-2
TGTGCCAGCAGTCTATCCCGACAGGGAGGCAATGAAAAACTGTTTTTT,CASSLSRQGGNEKLFF,-,TRBJ1-4,TRBD1,TRBV2
TGTGCCAGCAGCCCACAGGGACTAGCGACATACGAGCAGTACTTC,CASSPQGLATYEQYF,-,TRBJ2-7,TRBD2,TRBV9
TGTGCCAGCAGCCCGTTCCGACGACAGTTTATGGGAAGCTACACCTTC,CASSPFRRQFMGSYTF,-,TRBJ1-2,-,TRBV14
TGTGCCAGCAGCTTGGTGGGGACTAGCGAGAGCAAGACCCAGTACTTC,CASSLVGTSESKTQYF,-,TRBJ2-5,TRBD2,TRBV5-4
TGCGCCAGCAGCCAACACCCACTAGGGATTTTGGACGAGCAGTACTTC,CASSQHPLGILDEQYF,-,TRBJ2-7,-,TRBV4-1
TGTGCCAGCAGCTTAAGCAGGGAACTAGCCAAAAACATTCAGTACTTC,CASSLSRELAKNIQYF,-,TRBJ2-4,-,TRBV7-8
TGCAGCGTTATCCAGGGGGAGTGGAGGAACACTGAAGCTTTCTTT,CSVIQGEWRNTEAFF,few,TRBJ1-1,TRBD1,TRBV29-1
TGTGCCAGTTCCCGTGGGCAGATCTATGGCTACACCTTC,CASSRGQIYGYTF,once,TRBJ1-2,-,TRBV6-5
TGCGCCAGCAGCCAGGACAGGACCTACGAGCAGTACTTC,CASSQDRTYEQYF,few,TRBJ2-7,TRBD1,TRBV4-1
TGTGCCAGCAGCCCTCGGGCGGGGGGTACGTACGAGCAGTACTTC,CASSPRAGGTYEQYF,-,TRBJ2-7,TRBD2,TRBV7-8
TGCAGTGCTAGAGCCCCCGAGGCGCAGTTCTTC,CSARAPEAQFF,-,TRBJ2-1,-,TRBV20-1
TGCGCCAGCAGCTATAACCAAGAGACCCAGTACTTC,CASSYNQETQYF,-,TRBJ2-5,-,TRBV5-1
TGCGCCAGCAGCTTGGAGTACAGCTACGGCGAGCAGTACTTC,CASSLEYSYGEQYF,once,TRBJ2-7,-,TRBV5-1
TGTGCCAGCAGTCAAAATACTGGGGAGACCGGGGAGCTGTTTTTT,CASSQNTGETGELFF,-,TRBJ2-2,-,TRBV7-9
TGCGCCAGCAGCCAAGATGGCCGGGGAACCTACGAGCAGTACTTC,CASSQDGRGTYEQYF,few,TRBJ2-7,-,TRBV4-3
TGTGCCATCAATATCGGGGGGGCTTACAATGAGCAGTTCTTC,CAINIGGAYNEQFF,once,TRBJ2-1,TRBD2,TRBV10-3
TGTGCCAGCAGTTCCAACAACAGGGGCACTGAAGCTTTCTTT,CASSSNNRGTEAFF,-,TRBJ1-1,TRBD1,TRBV6-5
TGTGCCAGTAGTGCTAGAGGGACAGGGGGGACTGAAGCTTTCTTT,CASSARGTGGTEAFF,-,TRBJ1-1,TRBD1,TRBV19
TGTGCCAGCAGCTTGGTATTTCTCGGGGGGGCCGGTGAGCAGTTCTTC,CASSLVFLGGAGEQFF,-,TRBJ2-1,TRBD2,TRBV5-5
TGCGCCAGCAGTCCGACGGGGAACTACGAGCAGTACTTC,CASSPTGNYEQYF,-,TRBJ2-7,-,TRBV5-1
TGCGCCAGCAGCGGACAGGGCACCGGGGAGCTGTTTTTT,CASSGQGTGELFF,once,TRBJ2-2,TRBD1,TRBV5-1
TGTGCCAGCAGTCTGGACAGGGCAAGCTATGGCTACACCTTC,CASSLDRASYGYTF,-,TRBJ1-2,TRBD1,TRBV5-5
TGTGCCAGCAGTGAAGGGTCAGGGAACTATGGCTACACCTTC,CASSEGSGNYGYTF,-,TRBJ1-2,-,TRBV6-1
TGCGCCAGCAGCCAAGAGACTAGCACCTACAATGAGCAGTTCTTC,CASSQETSTYNEQFF,once,TRBJ2-1,TRBD2,TRBV4-1
TGCGCCAGCAGCTTGCCCCAAACAGGGGACAATGAGCAGTTCTTC,CASSLPQTGDNEQFF,once,TRBJ2-1,TRBD1,TRBV5-1
TGTGCCAGCAGCCTAAGGAGGGAGGGCACTGAAGCTTTCTTT,CASSLRREGTEAFF,-,TRBJ1-1,-,TRBV7-8
TGCGCCAGCAGCCAAATCTTAGCGGGAAGGGAGACCCAGTACTTC,CASSQILAGRETQYF,-,TRBJ2-5,TRBD2,TRBV5-1
TGTGCCAGCAGCAGACAGCCCGGACAGTACAATGAGCAGTTCTTC,CASSRQPGQYNEQFF,-,TRBJ2-1,-,TRBV7-3
TGTGCCAGCAGTCGACAGGGTAAAGAGACCCAGTACTTC,CASSRQGKETQYF,-,TRBJ2-5,TRBD1,TRBV7-2
TGTGCCAGCAGCAATCGGGGTTTGGGGGAGCAGTACTTC,CASSNRGLGEQYF,few,TRBJ2-7,-,TRBV11-1
TGCAGTGCTGACAGGGTTGTTAGCTACACCTTC,CSADRVVSYTF,-,TRBJ1-2,TRBD1,TRBV20-1
TGTGCCAGCAATATAGGAGCGGGGCGCACAGATACGCAGTATTTT,CASNIGAGRTDTQYF,-,TRBJ2-3,TRBD2,TRBV6-6
TGCGCCAGCAGCTTCAGGGGGAATGAGCAGTTCTTC,CASSFRGNEQFF,-,TRBJ2-1,TRBD1,TRBV5-1
TGTGCCAGCAGCTCAACAGGGGAAGTCGACGGGGAGCTGTTTTTT,CASSSTGEVDGELFF,-,TRBJ2-2,TRBD1,TRBV28
TGCGCCAGCCGATTACAGACAGGGGTAGGAGACTATGGCTACACCTTC,CASRLQTGVGDYGYTF,-,TRBJ1-2,TRBD1,TRBV5-1
TGCAGCGGACAGGGCGCAGGAAACACCATATATTTT,CSGQGAGNTIYF,-,TRBJ1-3,TRBD1,TRBV29-1
TGTGCCAGCAGTGAACAGGGGGGCTATGGCTACACCTTC,CASSEQGGYGYTF,-,TRBJ1-2,TRBD1,TRBV25-1
TGTGCCAGCAGCTTAATGAGCGGGGGATACAATGAGCAGTTCTTC,CASSLMSGGYNEQFF,-,TRBJ2-1,TRBD2,TRBV11-1
TGTGCCAGCAGCCCGGGGGGCTCCTTACGAGAGCAGTACTTC,CASSPGGSLREQYF,-,TRBJ2-7,-,TRBV7-2
TGTGCCAGCAGCGTCGTCCGGGGGGGCCTATCCTACGAGCAGTACTTC,CASSVVRGGLSYEQYF,-,TRBJ2-7,TRBD2,TRBV7-9
TGCGCCAGCAGCGGAAGCGCTGGAGGGGAGACCCAGTACTTC,CASSGSAGGETQYF,-,TRBJ2-5,-,TRBV5-1
TGTGCCAGCAGCCAGGGGACCCGCACAGGTACGCAGTATTTT,CASSQGTRTGTQYF,-,TRBJ2-3,-,TRBV7-2
TGTGCCAGCTCACCCCCAATCCTGGGACAGGGGCGGAACACTGAAGCTTTCTTT,CASSPPILGQGRNTEAFF,-,TRBJ1-1,TRBD1,TRBV18